Listed here are 13 T cell receptor beta chains from one sample, sequenced in a study of cytomegalovirus exposure and HLA in healthy donors. Researchers ran the PCR with 60 Vbeta and 13 Jbeta primers. Assay: immunoSEQ multiplex PCR; the TCRdb copy retains only in-frame clones and omits some. The table has about 120,000 clones, over 65% seen once. What was sequenced was PBMCs. The receptors originated from a man aged 35 to 55 in good health and CMV-seropositive.

V usage is TRBV29-1 and J usage is TRBJ1-2; a weak D match, TRBD1 (5 bases). Germline CDR1 reads SQVTM; CDR2 reads ANQGSEA. This CDR3 region has 13 residues. The V end was cut by 6 bases, the J end by 2 bases, with 13 bases between. The CDR3 here is CSVRVRGNYGYTF. The CDR3 DNA reads as TGCAGCGTCAGGGTTCGGGGGAACTATGGCTACACCTTC.

This chain uses TRBV7-3 with TRBJ2-1; TRBD1 is a possible D gene (6 bases). CDR1 is SGHTA, CDR2 FQGTGA, per germline. V was trimmed by 5 bases and J by 4 bases, leaving 18 bases between them. The CDR3 covers 16 residues. Here the CDR3 reads CASSLARDTGYNEQFF. Here the CDR3 DNA reads TGTGCCAGCAGCCTCGCCCGGGACACAGGTTACAATGAGCAGTTCTTC.

V is TRBV18 and J is TRBJ1-1, with D perhaps TRBD1 (6 bases). The CDR3 runs to 13 residues. V was trimmed by 6 bases and J by 1 base, leaving 9 bases between them. CDR1 is KGHSH and CDR2 is LQKENI in the germline V gene. The CDR3 reads CASSGGPNTEAFF. The CDR3 DNA follows: TGTGCCAGCTCGGGGGGGCCGAACACTGAAGCTTTCTTT.

The chain is built from TRBV10-3 and TRBJ2-1; TRBD2 matches 8 bases. Germline CDR1 ENHRY, CDR2 SYGVKD. The CDR3 runs to 13 residues. V gave up 10 bases and J gave up 4 bases; unmatched junction bases: 6. CDR3 DNA sequence: TGTGCCACAGCGGGGGCCAGTTACAATGAGCAGTTCTTC. Protein sequence: CATAGASYNEQFF.

This rearrangement joins TRBV11-2 to TRBJ1-2; TRBD1 matches 7 bases. V shed 4 bases, J shed 3 bases, and the junction held 11 bases outside the gene matches. The CDR3 loop spans 16 amino acids. Germline V gene sequence: CDR1 SGHAT, CDR2 FQNNGV. The CDR3 bases are TGTGCCAGCAGCTCCCAGGGGGGATCAGTTGACTATGGCTACACCTTC. Translated, it gives CASSSQGGSVDYGYTF.

The chain combines TRBV27 with TRBJ2-7; 8 bases line up with TRBD2. The junction had 6 bases not matched to a gene; V was cut back by 5 bases and J by 3 bases. The V gene's germline CDR1 is MNHEY and CDR2 SMNVEV (reference sequence). The length of the CDR3 is 14 residues. This CDR3 reads CASSRASGGYEQYF. As DNA, the CDR3 is TGTGCCAGCAGTCGAGCGAGCGGGGGCTACGAGCAGTACTTC.

The rearrangement uses TRBV5-1 and TRBJ1-1; TRBD1 matches 7 bases. The germline CDR1 and CDR2 sequences are SGHRS and YFSETQ. This CDR3 spans 13 amino acids. Germline trimming cut 3 bases from V and 3 bases from J; bases unmatched to any gene: 2. CDR3: CASSSQGDTEAFF. The CDR3 bases are TGCGCCAGCAGCTCGCAGGGGGACACTGAAGCTTTCTTT.

The chain links TRBV5-6 to TRBJ2-7; D possibly corresponds to TRBD1 (6 bases). V was shortened by 4 bases and J by 6 bases, with 23 bases between the two germline ends. The CDR3 covers 16 residues. Germline CDR1 SGHDT, CDR2 YYEEEE. The CDR3 DNA reads TGTGCCAGCAGCGTGCTGGACAGCAGGGTTGGCGGCGAGCAGTACTTC. This codes for CASSVLDSRVGGEQYF.

This rearrangement joins TRBV7-2 to TRBJ2-3; TRBD1 matches at 11 bases. This CDR3 has 17 amino acids. Looked up from germline, CDR1 is SGHTA and CDR2 is FQGNSA. J gave up 4 bases and V 5 bases, and 11 bases lay outside the gene matches. CDR3 loop: CASSATGTGGRADTQYF. As DNA, the CDR3 is TGTGCCAGCAGCGCTACCGGGACAGGGGGTAGGGCAGATACGCAGTATTTT.

A few counts support this clone. The chain combines TRBV6-5 with TRBJ2-7; 11 nucleotides agree with TRBD1. The trim removed 9 bases at V and 4 bases at J, leaving 8 bases unmatched. The germline V gene has CDR1 MNHEY and CDR2 SVGAGI. The CDR3 spans 14 residues. The CDR3 nucleotides read TGTGCCAGTAGTAAGGGACAGGGGGGTTACGAGCAGTACTTC. Its protein product is CASSKGQGGYEQYF.

The V and J genes are TRBV6-5 and TRBJ1-4; possibly TRBD1 for D (6 bases). This CDR3 spans 14 amino acids. V was trimmed by 5 bases and J by 6 bases, leaving 13 bases between them. The germline V gene has CDR1 MNHEY and CDR2 SVGAGI. The CDR3 DNA reads as TGTGCCAGCAGTGCACAGGGATCGGATGAAAAACTGTTTTTT. It translates to CASSAQGSDEKLFF.

J is TRBJ1-1 and V is TRBV7-9; 7 bases fit TRBD1. The germline CDR1 and CDR2 sequences are SEHNR and FQNEAQ (reference sequence). V shed 5 bases and J 4 bases; nucleotides not matched to a gene: 10. This CDR3 is 15 amino acids long. CDR3 in amino acids: CASSRQPSGGTEAFF. The CDR3 DNA sequence: TGTGCCAGCAGCCGCCAGCCGTCAGGGGGCACTGAAGCTTTCTTT.

The DNA for the CDR3 is TGTGCCAGCAGCGTAGCTGGGGGGGATGTCGGCCAGCCCCAGCATTTT. Protein sequence: CASSVAGGDVGQPQHF. The chain has TRBV9 and TRBJ1-5; a weak D match, TRBD1 (5 bases). The V and J ends lost 0 bases and 7 bases respectively, with 17 bases between them. The germline V gene has CDR1 SGDLS and CDR2 YYNGEE. The CDR3 length is 16 residues.